This T cell receptor beta chain comes out of a study of T cells in Graves' hyperthyroidism and ophthalmopathy. It was RNA transcripts that yielded the amplified TCR beta CDR3 regions. An initial round of RT-PCR targeting the TCR CDR3 relied on the HTBI primer set. TCRdb independently ran MiXCR on the multiplex PCR reads; one entry per CDR3 protein. The sample contains more than 500,000 distinct CDR3 sequences, around 15% of which appear only once. Reasons for excluding patients were uncontrolled infection, other autoimmune disease, pregnancy or lactation. PBMCs were sourced from more than 7.5 ml fresh peripheral blood. This clonotype was found many times. Antigen specificity is unknown. Study-level points and caveats: Classification by a 13 V-J model distinguished ophthalmopathy from stable hyperthyroidism. Most expanded thyroid clonotypes above 0.001 recurred in blood.

The CDR3 is 12 residues long. The V end was cut by 3 bases, the J end by 5 bases, with 9 bases between. Germline V gene data show CDR1 as GTSNPN and CDR2 as SVGIG (reference sequence). Sequencing was carried out using blood. This clonotype was sampled from a woman aged 30 to 39 with Graves' hyperthyroidism. The gene calls are TRBV30 and TRBJ2-3; unclear D gene. CDR3 protein: CAWRMWGDTQYF. In DNA, the CDR3 is TGTGCCTGGAGAATGTGGGGAGATACGCAGTATTTT.